Included here is one T cell receptor (beta chain) sequence, with context. This clone's antigen is unknown. The sample holds no much larger clone one base away, and base qualities are not on file. The cohort was made up of roughly 670 healthy bone marrow donors. At the time of sampling, every cohort member was nominally healthy, though immune exposures that went unrecorded were likely present. The donor tested CMV seronegative and was one of the 352 seronegative cohort members. A peripheral blood sample was provided by each donor, and peripheral blood mononuclear cells were used for TCR beta sequencing. Genomic DNA extraction from the blood cell samples was performed with the Qiagen DNeasy Blood Extraction Kit. The data were taken from a study of cytomegalovirus exposure and HLA in healthy donors (dated by TCRdb to about 2017). For the study in its entirety: In an earlier analysis of some 610 of the donors, 276 Gb of sequence data and roughly 100 million unique TCR beta sequences from roughly 190 million T cells were reported. Both class I and class II loci were covered by HLA typing, at four-digit resolution. Among the approximately 400 genotyped donors, around 81% belonged to the genetic ancestry cluster associated with self-reported Caucasian donors. Every discovery cohort repertoire had been produced on one sequencing platform. Around 320 gigabases of sequencing data and tens of millions of unique TCR sequences were included in an early release covering several hundred HLA-typed donors. Typing coverage varied by locus: 629-630 donors for A, B, C, DRB1 and DQB1; 500 to 550 for DQA1; over 600 for DPA1; roughly 450 for DPB1. The T cell repertoires of under 750 subjects were profiled by immunosequencing and related to cytomegalovirus serostatus. Genome-wide SNP genotypes for about 65% of the roughly 670 donors were used in a later genetic analysis, which treated that subset as a discovery cohort. Besides the first cohort of hundreds of subjects, a separate validation cohort made up of over 100 different subjects was used. On average, 235,054 unique TCR beta nucleotide sequences were sequenced per donor among about 400 genotyped donors of the cohort, with around 19% of those sequences being non-productive. To study patterns of TCR occurrence, a later analysis re-analyzed previously published TCR beta repertoires from hundreds of donors and added high-resolution HLA genotyping. A few DR-DQ haplotypes were treated as single units for association and clustering because of strong linkage in the cohort. Rather than drawing on any new phenotypic data, the later analysis identified candidate immune exposures from TCR beta sequences and the way those sequences occurred across donors. An earlier analysis of a few hundred of the donors applied high-throughput TCR beta sequencing to assess whether each TCR beta V gene segment acted as functional or pseudogenic. Donor age, sex, ethnicity and CMV serostatus were compiled together with the repertoire data. The aim of the study was to test whether cataloging public T cell receptors could identify signatures of past pathogen exposure. High-throughput TCR immunosequencing, statistical association of individual TCRs with disease status, and machine learning were combined to predict cytomegalovirus infection status. Results and caveats for the whole study, not just this receptor: Assigning TCR associations to individual alleles was difficult when HLA alleles, especially DR and DQ, strongly co-occurred. In a later analysis, HLA-associated TCR beta chains showed more clonal expansion and lower generation probabilities than non-associated chains that were equally common. Only TCR beta chains were sequenced in this cohort, and the absence of alpha or paired-chain data limited detectable features. Sequencing depth was assumed to be roughly uniform across donors in the presence/absence analyses, though that assumption may not hold. In a later genetic analysis, fewer N-insertions in productive TCRs were reported among donors in an Asian-associated ancestry cluster than the roughly 700-donor mean. The classifier was reported to diagnose cytomegalovirus status with high specificity and sensitivity in both the original and validation cohorts. Linkage disequilibrium might explain the correlated functional status among segregating V segments, but an unknown experimental factor could not be excluded. Broadly in line with IMGT annotations, most TCR beta V segments showed up in productive rearrangements about 87% or about 30% of the time in an earlier analysis of 450 to 600 of the donors. In a later analysis, the rate of TCR association differed among HLA loci, with DRB1 alleles having the most associated TCRs and HLA-C alleles having the fewest. For the cohort, immune exposure information was limited to CMV serostatus. Because HLA typing was missing for some donors at each locus, association tests included only the typed subset. According to a later analysis, parvovirus B19, influenza, CMV and Epstein-Barr virus appeared linked to several top co-occurrence clusters. Most CMV-associated TCR beta chains appeared to be HLA-restricted in a later analysis, and the HLA associations seemed to be driven largely by CMV exposure. A later analysis associated some 17,000 TCR beta sequences with specific HLA alleles at a false discovery rate of 0.05. A total of 164 TCR beta chains were listed by the study as associated with cytomegalovirus. A further reported finding was that TCR beta sequences accurately predicted the HLA-A and HLA-B alleles for most subjects in the first cohort. Some IMGT-functional V segments, including TRBV6-2 and TRBV6-3, could not be distinguished by the 87-base-pair reads and were therefore excluded. A few of the identified cytomegalovirus-associated TCR beta chains were confirmed in vitro to be specific for cytomegalovirus antigens. According to the authors, the approach could potentially be generalized to other disease states and immunological phenotypes. A cluster of highly shared sequence variants was judged likely to represent a technical artifact of the sequencing pipeline. V-gene and J-gene trimming of TCR beta chains was associated with a missense DCLRE1C variant in a later genetic analysis, and the association was replicated in an independent cohort. Most TCR sequences were observed very rarely across donors, whereas some public TCRs were present in many individuals. Because counts were too low, roughly 16 rarely observed V segments, including chromosome 9 orphons, were left out of the earlier analysis of about 620 of the donors.

Trimming removed 3 bases from V and 5 bases from J, leaving 10 bases between the germline ends. Inclusive of the bounding cysteine and phenylalanine, the CDR3 is 13 residues long. The kept DNA is CDR3 alone, 39 bases in frame from the first base. CDR1 MNHNS and CDR2 SASEGT were looked up in the germline V gene. Libraries were made using the immunoSEQ multiplex PCR assay. For the multiplex PCR, a mixture combining 60 forward primers for TCR Vbeta segments and 13 reverse primers for TCR Jbeta segments was used. The CDR3 region of rearranged TCR beta genes was amplified from genomic DNA by a multiplex PCR assay. The Illumina HiSeq System was used to sequence the amplified TCR beta libraries as 87-base-pair reads. For the original study's pipeline: In a later analysis, some 80 million unique TCR beta chains were counted across the roughly 670 repertoires, and roughly 11 million of these chains were shared by at least two donors. Raw reads were error-corrected and collapsed into unique sequences with a nearest-neighbor algorithm that merged closely related sequences to remove PCR and sequencing errors. Alignment of CDR3 sequences to IMGT reference sequences was used to assign V, D and J gene segments. For a sequence to be retained, a match of at least six nucleotides to both a V gene segment and a J gene segment was required. Rearrangements were called productive when the CDR3 lacked stop codons and stayed in frame with V and J; all others were non-productive. Following IMGT convention, CDR3 was defined as the stretch from the second conserved V-encoded cysteine up to the conserved J-encoded phenylalanine. Sequences without an unambiguous match to a single V gene segment were excluded from the earlier analysis of about 600 of the donors. An earlier analysis of approximately 590 of the donors classified V segments as functional when productive rearrangements were above 56.7% and as segregating when the standard deviation between donors was above 5%. A statistical classification framework was built for diagnosing cytomegalovirus status from the catalog of TCR beta chain sequences. In a later analysis, V and J genes were assigned by comparing TCR nucleotide sequences against IMGT/GENE-DB human TR gene sequences. A later analysis assigned CDR3 sequences and most-parsimonious VDJ recombination scenarios with the TCRdist pipeline. In a later analysis, each TCR beta chain was defined by its CDR3 amino acid sequence together with its V-gene family, and reads without a unique V-gene family were excluded. A later analysis removed 550 to 700 highly shared, low-generation-probability nucleotide sequences to deal with suspected cross-contamination and a sequencing artifact. In a later analysis, a clonal expansion index was calculated for each public chain from normalized within-repertoire ranks of inferred template counts. In a later analysis, generation probabilities were computed using a VDJ recombination model fitted to out-of-frame rearrangements, and the results were checked against IGoR. In a later analysis, hypergeometric tests were used to score TCR-TCR, TCR-HLA and TCR-CMV co-occurrence, with a repertoire-size bias correction applied to TCR pairs. A later analysis estimated false discovery rates by permuting HLA or CMV assignments 20 times. In a later analysis, co-occurring TCRs were grouped with DBSCAN, and TCRdist sequence similarity was added when clustering was performed within HLA-allele-positive subsets. Repertoires with fewer than 30,000 or more than 120,000 public chains were left out of co-occurrence clustering, as were about five repertoires with anomalous nucleotide sharing. Sourced from immuneACCESS, this table was stored by TCRdb with only in-frame sequences that have V and J called. A share of the clones is absent; for the studies checked, an unresolved V gene accounts for under half, and the remainder has no known explanation. V and J calls and clone size come straight from that table; D and trimming were deduced from the DNA. The sample has about 190,000 clones on record, more than 65% of them singletons. Together, the top ten hold less than 4.5% of the sample.

The receptor was derived from a man between 50 and 59 years old in good health and CMV-seronegative. The chain joins TRBV6-1 to TRBJ1-2; D gene: possibly TRBD1, on 6 matching bases. The sequenced sample was PBMCs. The nucleotide sequence is TGTGCCAGCAGTGACAGGGGTTGGTATGGCTACACCTTC. Its protein reads: CASSDRGWYGYTF.